These 27 T cell receptor beta chains originate from one sample sequenced in a study of early T cells in non-severe SARS-CoV-2 infection. Using its own MiXCR run on the 5' RACE reads, TCRdb lists one record per CDR3 protein. The sample shows 75,000 to 90,000 distinct CDR3 sequences, roughly 5.7% of them seen only once. The sequenced material came from whole blood. These receptor sequences come from an adult who was a healthcare worker with PCR-confirmed SARS-CoV-2 infection or an uninfected control (not recorded which).

V is TRBV5-1 and J is TRBJ2-1, with TRBD1 matching over 7 bases. Losses at the gene ends were 2 bases for V and 4 bases for J; bases not matched to a gene: 9. Germline V gene data show CDR1 as SGHRS and CDR2 as YFSETQ. The CDR3 sequence is 16 residues long. Written as DNA, the CDR3 is TGCGCCAGCAGCTTTTCCGGGACAGATCTGTACAATGAGCAGTTCTTC. As protein: CASSFSGTDLYNEQFF. Full variable domain (outside the CDR3, taken from reference TRBV5-1 and TRBJ2-1): KAGVTQTPRYLIKTRGQQVTLSCSPISGHRSVSWYQQTPGQGLQFLFEYFSETQRNKGNFPGRFSGRQFSNSRSEMNVSTLELGDSALYLCASSFSGTDLYNEQFFGPGTRLTVL.

The chain recombines TRBV7-9 with TRBJ2-7; possibly TRBD2 for D (5 bases). CDR3 length: 13 amino acids. CDR1 and CDR2 from the germline V gene are SEHNR and FQNEAQ (reference sequence). V was cut by 2 bases and J by 6 bases, with 11 bases left in between. CDR3 coding DNA: TGTGCCAGCAGCTTATCCGGGGTCGGCGAGCAGTACTTC. Translation gives CASSLSGVGEQYF.

The V call is TRBV2, the J call TRBJ2-2; 10 nucleotides line up with TRBD1. The CDR3 consists of 14 residues. The J segment lost 7 bases and the V segment lost 4 bases, leaving 3 bases of the junction unmatched. The germline V gene has CDR1 SNHLY and CDR2 FYNNEI. The CDR3 sequence: CASSGQGASGELFF. The CDR3 DNA sequence: TGTGCCAGCAGTGGACAGGGGGCAAGCGGGGAGCTGTTTTTT.

This clonotype came up a few times. This sequence joins TRBV5-6 and TRBJ2-4; D is unresolved. Trimming cost V 4 bases and J 0 bases, with 8 bases left between them. CDR3 length: 14 amino acids. The germline V gene has CDR1 SGHDT and CDR2 YYEEEE. In DNA form, the CDR3 reads TGTGCCAGCAGCCCCACGGGAGCCAAAAACATTCAGTACTTC. Translated: CASSPTGAKNIQYF.

Ten or more counts support this clonotype. V is TRBV3-1 and J is TRBJ2-4; 7 bases line up with TRBD1. CDR3 length equals 13 residues. Germline CDR1 is LGHDT and CDR2 is YNNKEL (reference sequence). J gave up 15 bases and V 3 bases, and 11 bases lay outside the gene matches. CDR3 sequence reads: CASSHLIRDRLYF. Written as DNA, the CDR3 is TGTGCCAGCAGCCATCTGATTCGGGACAGATTGTACTTC.

This clonotype has only a few counts. DNA of the CDR3: TGTGCCAGCAGCTACGACAGTAGCAATCAGCCCCAGCATTTT. Protein: CASSYDSSNQPQHF. V and J are TRBV7-2 and TRBJ1-5; the D gene is possibly TRBD1 (5 bases). The CDR3 loop spans 14 amino acids. Per germline, CDR1 SGHTA and CDR2 FQGNSA. Trimming removed 4 bases from V and 0 bases from J, with 7 bases in between.

There are a few counts of this clonotype. The chain links TRBV12-3 or TRBV12-4 to TRBJ1-2, with 7 bases fitting TRBD1. This CDR3 spans 13 amino acids. The V segment lost 5 bases and the J segment 7 bases; nucleotides outside the gene matches: 7. The CDR3 here is CASSHRGGGGYTF. The DNA for the CDR3 is TGTGCCAGCAGTCACAGGGGCGGTGGTGGCTACACCTTC.

This clonotype was detected only a few times. This chain links TRBV6-5 with TRBJ2-1; 7 bases fit TRBD1. Germline assignment: CDR1 MNHEY and CDR2 SVGAGI. The CDR3 covers 15 residues. Trimming at V came to 5 bases and at J to 0 bases, leaving 4 bases not matched to a gene. CDR3 nucleotide sequence: TGTGCCAGCAGTAGGACAGGCAGCTCCTACAATGAGCAGTTCTTC. The encoded protein is CASSRTGSSYNEQFF.

A few counts support this clonotype. This chain joins TRBV12-3 or TRBV12-4 and TRBJ2-3; no firm D call. The CDR3 length is 14 residues. Trimming removed 1 base at V and 2 bases at J, with 7 bases between. In nucleotides, the CDR3 is TGTGCCAGCAGTTTAGACTTAAACACAGATACGCAGTATTTT. Translated: CASSLDLNTDTQYF.

This clonotype was observed many times. The gene calls are TRBV5-1 and TRBJ1-2; the D is unclear. CDR3 length: 13 residues. The V and J ends lost 2 bases and 4 bases respectively, with 9 bases between them. Germline CDR1 SGHRS, CDR2 YFSETQ. The CDR3 is CASSLNPGYGYTF. CDR3 DNA: TGCGCCAGCAGCTTAAACCCGGGCTATGGCTACACCTTC.

This clonotype was counted at least ten times. The CDR3: CASSVFTGTINEQFF. The CDR3 DNA reads TGTGCCAGTAGTGTATTCACCGGGACTATCAATGAGCAGTTCTTC. The chain uses TRBV19 and TRBJ2-1; TRBD2 agrees at 7 bases. V dropped 5 bases and J dropped 6; count of bases not matched to a gene: 10. The CDR3 length is 15 residues. Looked up from germline, CDR1 is LNHDA and CDR2 is SQIVND (reference sequence). Full variable domain (outside the CDR3, taken from reference TRBV19 and TRBJ2-1): DGGITQSPKYLFRKEGQNVTLSCEQNLNHDAMYWYRQDPGQGLRLIYYSQIVNDFQKGDIAEGYSVSREKKESFPLTVTSAQKNPTAFYLCASSVFTGTINEQFFGPGTRLTVL.

This clonotype was counted only a few times. The V call is TRBV12-5, the J call TRBJ2-2, with D tentatively TRBD1 (6 bases). CDR3 length: 16 amino acids. Trimming took 2 bases from V and 2 from J, leaving 12 bases between them. The germline V gene has CDR1 LGHNT and CDR2 FRNRAP. The CDR3 loop is CASGLTRGGNTGELFF. CDR3 nucleotide sequence: TGTGCTAGTGGTTTGACCAGGGGCGGAAACACCGGGGAGCTGTTTTTT.

The table lists this clonotype with a few counts. The chain couples TRBV5-1 to TRBJ2-3, with D possibly being TRBD2 (6 bases). CDR3 length: 18 amino acids. Per germline, CDR1 SGHRS and CDR2 YFSETQ. V was trimmed by 1 base and J by 1 base, leaving 19 bases between them. The CDR3 region is CASSLLGSLGTRTDTQYF. The CDR3 region has the DNA TGCGCCAGCAGCTTGTTGGGGTCTCTAGGGACTCGCACAGATACGCAGTATTTT.

This clonotype was counted between two and nine times. The chain joins TRBV12-3 or TRBV12-4 to TRBJ1-4, with D unclear. V was cut by 3 bases and J by 2 bases, with 7 bases left in between. This CDR3 spans 14 amino acids. This CDR3 is CASSFLETNEKLFF. CDR3 nucleotide sequence: TGTGCCAGCAGTTTTCTAGAGACTAATGAAAAACTGTTTTTT.

This clonotype has a count of ten or more. V and J are TRBV3-1 and TRBJ2-2, with no clear D. Germline V lookup: CDR1 LGHDT, CDR2 YNNKEL (reference sequence). This CDR3 has 14 residues. V lost 4 bases, J lost 4 bases, and 10 bases lay in between. CDR3 region: CASSRSWPTGELFF. As DNA, the CDR3 is TGTGCCAGCAGCCGCTCTTGGCCCACCGGGGAGCTGTTTTTT.

This clonotype has just a few counts. V usage is TRBV6-5 and J usage is TRBJ2-5; 10 bases match TRBD1. CDR1 is MNHEY, CDR2 SVGAGI, per germline. V lost 6 bases, J lost 1 base, and 8 bases stayed unmatched. This CDR3 has 16 residues. Here the CDR3 reads CASSRFRTGGQETQYF. CDR3 DNA: TGTGCCAGCAGCCGCTTTAGGACAGGGGGCCAAGAGACCCAGTACTTC.

This clonotype was seen a few times. CDR3 sequence: CASTRTAQETQYF. The CDR3 bases are TGTGCCAGCACGCGGACAGCGCAAGAGACCCAGTACTTC. This rearrangement joins TRBV6-5 to TRBJ2-5; possible D gene TRBD1, 6 bases. Trimming left V 7 bases short and J 2 bases short, with 11 bases between. This CDR3 is 13 amino acids long. Germline V gives CDR1 MNHEY, CDR2 SVGAGI.

This clonotype was counted a few times. The rearrangement links TRBV6-1 to TRBJ1-1; D gene unclear. Germline loops: CDR1 MNHNS, CDR2 SASEGT. The V gene lost 2 bases and the J gene lost 8 bases, with 12 bases spanning the gap. The CDR3 runs 13 residues. The CDR3, as DNA: TGTGCCAGCAGTGAATCAAATAGATTCGAAGCTTTCTTT. Protein product: CASSESNRFEAFF.

The chain is built from TRBV20-1 and TRBJ2-7, with D perhaps TRBD1 (5 bases). Germline lookup yields CDR1 DFQATT and CDR2 SNEGSKA (reference sequence). The CDR3 consists of 12 residues. V lost 2 bases and J lost 4, with 9 bases in between. The CDR3 region has the DNA TGCAGTGCTAGACGTCAGGGATACGAGCAGTACTTC. This translates into CSARRQGYEQYF.

This clonotype was seen only a few times. This rearrangement joins TRBV10-2 to TRBJ1-2, with a tentative D call TRBD1 (5 bases). Per the germline V gene, CDR1 is WSHSY and CDR2 is SAAADI. This CDR3 has 16 amino acids. V was pared by 2 bases and J by 6 bases, with 19 bases between. CDR3 in amino acids: CASSEILWGAFNGYTF. The DNA of the CDR3 is TGCGCCAGCAGTGAGATTTTATGGGGCGCATTCAATGGCTACACCTTC.

CDR3 loop: CSARDPQVPTDTQYF. The CDR3 nucleotides are TGCAGTGCTAGAGATCCACAGGTACCCACAGATACGCAGTATTTT. The chain couples TRBV20-1 to TRBJ2-3; D might be TRBD1 (5 bases). V was clipped by 0 bases and J by 2 bases, with 12 bases between them. Germline values: CDR1 DFQATT, CDR2 SNEGSKA (reference sequence). This CDR3 region has 15 residues.

This clonotype was counted ten times or more. The chain combines TRBV11-2 with TRBJ2-1; 8 bases map to TRBD1. The CDR3 sequence is 15 residues long. Germline assignment: CDR1 SGHAT and CDR2 FQNNGV. The junction had 6 bases not matched to a gene; V was cut back by 4 bases and J by 4 bases. The CDR3 sequence: CASSSRQGLYNEQFF. CDR3 nucleotide sequence: TGTGCCAGCAGCTCAAGACAGGGGCTTTACAATGAGCAGTTCTTC.

This clonotype has a count of ten or more. The rearrangement joins TRBV28 to TRBJ2-2; TRBD2 might be the D (6 bases). Germline V gene lookup returns CDR1 MDHEN and CDR2 SYDVKM. The V end lost 8 bases, the J end lost 1 base, and 8 bases lay between the germline ends. This CDR3 comprises 13 residues. Written as DNA, the CDR3 is TGTGCCAGCTTGCGGGGGAACACCGGGGAGCTGTTTTTT. Amino acids: CASLRGNTGELFF. Combining the CDR3 with reference TRBV28 and TRBJ2-2 gives the whole variable domain DVKVTQSSRYLVKRTGEKVFLECVQDMDHENMFWYRQDPGLGLRLIYFSYDVKMKEKGDIPEGYSVSREKKERFSLILESASTNQTSMYLCASLRGNTGELFFGEGSRLTVL.

As regards this clonotype: Mismatch with germline at one junction end may stem from a read error. The CDR3 reads CSTSGTRHEQYF. CDR3 DNA: TGCAGTACTAGCGGGACCCGCCACGAGCAGTACTTC. This chain connects TRBV20-1 to TRBJ2-7; 10 bases fit TRBD2. Germline V gene lookup returns CDR1 DFQATT and CDR2 SNEGSKA (reference sequence). This CDR3 comprises 12 residues.

This clonotype was seen a few times. Here the CDR3 reads CASSPGGMRDTQYF. The CDR3 DNA is TGTGCCAGCAGCCCCGGCGGGATGAGGGATACGCAGTATTTT. The chain is built from TRBV7-2 and TRBJ2-3; weak D call: TRBD2 (6 bases). CDR3 length equals 14 residues. V lost 5 bases to trimming and J lost 6 bases, with 15 bases between them. The germline V gene encodes CDR1 SGHTA and CDR2 FQGNSA.

This clonotype was counted only a few times. V usage is TRBV30 and J usage is TRBJ1-1, with D perhaps TRBD1 (5 bases). Per germline, CDR1 GTSNPN and CDR2 SVGIG (reference sequence). The CDR3 spans 13 residues. Trimming removed 4 bases from V and 1 base from J, with 10 bases in between. The CDR3 bases are TGTGCCTGGAAGGCAGGGCGGAACACTGAAGCTTTCTTT. Its translation: CAWKAGRNTEAFF.

This clonotype was recorded at least ten times. V gene TRBV11-2 combines with J gene TRBJ2-3; D not certain. CDR1 is SGHAT and CDR2 is FQNNGV in the germline V gene. The CDR3 is made up of 13 amino acids. With 5 bases removed from V and 0 bases from J, the gap between germline ends came to 6 bases. The CDR3 DNA follows: TGTGCCAGCAGCCGACCGAGCACAGATACGCAGTATTTT. It specifies CASSRPSTDTQYF.